The next 27 T cell receptor beta chains were all read from a single sample in a study of CD8 T cell repertoires and HIV-1 epitope variants. The repertoire was sequenced with immunoSEQ multiplex PCR; TCRdb's copy has only in-frame clones and lacks some. The sample records 90,000 or so clones, 70% to 75% being singletons. Specimen: uncultured baseline CD8+ T cells from peripheral blood mononuclear cells (PBMCs). These receptors all come from a male donor with HIV.

The J gene is TRBJ2-1, the V gene TRBV9, with TRBD1 identical over 9 bases. This CDR3 spans 15 amino acids. Germline trimming cut 6 bases from V and 2 bases from J; bases unmatched to any gene: 6. The germline CDR1 and CDR2 sequences are SGDLS and YYNGEE. CDR3 coding DNA: TGTGCCAGCAACAAAGGGACAGGGACCTACAATGAGCAGTTCTTC. This gives the protein CASNKGTGTYNEQFF.

The CDR3 DNA reads as TGTGCCAGCAGTCCCTCCAGCTGGTATAGCAATCAGCCCCAGCATTTT. Protein: CASSPSSWYSNQPQHF. The rearrangement links TRBV27 to TRBJ1-5; D gene ambiguous. This CDR3 is built from 16 residues. CDR1 is MNHEY and CDR2 is SMNVEV in the germline V gene (reference sequence). With 5 bases removed from V and 0 bases from J, the gap between germline ends came to 14 bases.

The chain uses TRBV5-1 and TRBJ1-2, with TRBD1 matching 7 bases. J was trimmed by 6 bases and V by 4 bases; bases with no gene match: 15. Germline values: CDR1 SGHRS, CDR2 YFSETQ. The CDR3 runs 16 residues. Written as DNA, the CDR3 is TGCGCCAGCAGCGGGGTGTACAGGGGCGGAACAAATGGCTACACCTTC. Residues: CASSGVYRGGTNGYTF. Together with reference TRBV5-1 and TRBJ1-2, the CDR3 gives the full variable domain: KAGVTQTPRYLIKTRGQQVTLSCSPISGHRSVSWYQQTPGQGLQFLFEYFSETQRNKGNFPGRFSGRQFSNSRSEMNVSTLELGDSALYLCASSGVYRGGTNGYTFGSGTRLTVV.

The chain combines TRBV2 with TRBJ2-5, with 14 bases matching TRBD2. The CDR3 covers 17 residues. Germline V CDR1 and CDR2: SNHLY, FYNNEI. V shed 4 bases and J 4 bases; nucleotides not matched to a gene: 8. DNA for the CDR3: TGTGCCAGCAGTGGACTAGCGGGAGGGCCAGTCGGAGAGACCCAGTACTTC. Translation gives CASSGLAGGPVGETQYF.

This clone was seen a single time. The CDR3: CASSLLTSGNTDTQYF. CDR3 nucleotide sequence: TGTGCCAGCAGCTTACTAACCAGCGGCAACACAGATACGCAGTATTTT. The chain links TRBV7-8 to TRBJ2-3; weak D call: TRBD2 (5 bases). CDR3 length: 16 amino acids. The V gene's germline CDR1 is SGHVS and CDR2 FQNEAQ. V was trimmed by 2 bases and J by 2 bases, leaving 14 bases between them.

This chain links TRBV7-9 with TRBJ2-1, with D perhaps matching TRBD2 (6 bases). The CDR3 is made up of 13 amino acids. The germline V and J ends were trimmed by 5 bases and 1 base, with 6 bases remaining between them. Per germline, CDR1 SEHNR and CDR2 FQNEAQ (reference sequence). The CDR3 is CASSGRSYNEQFF. The CDR3, as DNA: TGTGCCAGCAGCGGGAGGTCCTACAATGAGCAGTTCTTC.

The chain joins TRBV4-3 to TRBJ2-3; D is uncertain. Germline V CDR1 and CDR2: LGHNA, YSLEER. V was shortened by 0 bases and J by 2 bases, with 12 bases between the two germline ends. This CDR3 is 16 amino acids long. The chain's CDR3 is CASSQEGRPYTDTQYF. As DNA, the CDR3 is TGCGCCAGCAGCCAAGAGGGCAGGCCCTACACAGATACGCAGTATTTT.

The chain uses TRBV19 and TRBJ1-2; TRBD1 aligns across 7 bases. The V and J ends lost 5 bases and 8 bases, in that order; junction bases with no gene match: 8. The germline V gene encodes CDR1 LNHDA and CDR2 SQIVND (reference sequence). The CDR3 has 13 residues. Here the CDR3 DNA reads TGTGCCAGTAGTCCCAGGGGGAGTAGCGGCTACACCTTC. Protein sequence: CASSPRGSSGYTF.

The genes are TRBV5-1 and TRBJ2-7, with D possibly matching TRBD2 (6 bases). The V gene's germline CDR1 is SGHRS and CDR2 YFSETQ. V was trimmed by 4 bases and J by 2 bases, leaving 13 bases between them. This CDR3 contains 14 residues. The CDR3 DNA sequence: TGCGCCAGCAGCCCCCTCGGGGGTGCCTACGAGCAGTACTTC. Its translation: CASSPLGGAYEQYF.

This chain links TRBV19 with TRBJ2-7; TRBD1 matches 7 bases. The germline V gene has CDR1 LNHDA and CDR2 SQIVND (reference sequence). Unmatched junction bases numbered 5, after V lost 4 bases and J lost 5 bases. CDR3 length equals 13 residues. The CDR3 protein is CASSTIGQDEQYF. DNA for the CDR3: TGTGCCAGTAGTACCATAGGACAGGACGAGCAGTACTTC.

This chain joins TRBV7-2 and TRBJ1-1, with unresolved D. V was clipped by 6 bases and J by 1 base, with 9 bases between them. The germline V gene encodes CDR1 SGHTA and CDR2 FQGNSA. This CDR3 is built from 13 residues. CDR3 amino acids: CASRFSTNTEAFF. CDR3 in DNA: TGTGCCAGCAGGTTTAGCACGAACACTGAAGCTTTCTTT.

The table lists this clone with a few counts. The rearrangement links TRBV2 to TRBJ1-2; D is possibly TRBD1 (5 bases). The germline V gene has CDR1 SNHLY and CDR2 FYNNEI. The CDR3 runs 14 residues. Trimming removed 3 bases from V and 2 bases from J, with 10 bases in between. CDR3 protein: CASSDHGGNYGYTF. The CDR3 nucleotides read TGTGCCAGCAGTGATCATGGGGGGAACTATGGCTACACCTTC. Using reference TRBV2 and TRBJ1-2 for the parts outside the CDR3, the full variable domain is EPEVTQTPSHQVTQMGQEVILRCVPISNHLYFYWYRQILGQKVEFLVSFYNNEISEKSEIFDDQFSVERPDGSNFTLKIRSTKLEDSAMYFCASSDHGGNYGYTFGSGTRLTVV.

The rearrangement joins TRBV5-4 to TRBJ2-7; the D is unclear. The CDR3 extends over 15 amino acids. The V and J ends lost 2 bases and 0 bases respectively, with 12 bases between them. CDR1 is SGHNT, CDR2 YYREEE, per germline (reference sequence). The CDR3 spells CASSFYNPSSYEQYF. DNA for the CDR3: TGTGCCAGCAGCTTTTACAACCCAAGCTCCTACGAGCAGTACTTC.

The rearrangement uses TRBV5-6 and TRBJ2-3; D perhaps matches TRBD2 (6 bases). Germline CDR1 reads SGHDT; CDR2 reads YYEEEE. The CDR3 is 14 residues long. V dropped 3 bases and J dropped 1 base, with 9 bases sitting between them. The CDR3, as DNA: TGTGCCAGCAGCTCCGGGACTCGCACAGATACGCAGTATTTT. Its translation is CASSSGTRTDTQYF. Drawing the rest from reference TRBV5-6 and TRBJ2-3, the complete variable domain is DAGVTQSPTHLIKTRGQQVTLRCSPKSGHDTVSWYQQALGQGPQFIFQYYEEEERQRGNFPDRFSGHQFPNYSSELNVNALLLGDSALYLCASSSGTRTDTQYFGPGTRLTVL.

The chain combines TRBV4-1 with TRBJ1-5; D is unclear. Deletions cut 5 bases from V and 2 bases from J, with 10 bases between. CDR1 is MGHRA, CDR2 YSYEKL, per germline. The CDR3 covers 14 residues. The CDR3 loop reads CASSAVMGNQPQHF. The CDR3 DNA follows: TGCGCCAGCAGCGCTGTCATGGGCAATCAGCCCCAGCATTTT.

V gene TRBV7-9 combines with J gene TRBJ2-7; TRBD2 matches 9 bases. V shed 7 bases and J 6 bases; nucleotides not matched to a gene: 7. Germline V gives CDR1 SEHNR, CDR2 FQNEAQ (reference sequence). This CDR3 contains 13 residues. DNA of the CDR3: TGTGCCAGCACCTGGGCGGGAGGGGGCGAGCAGTACTTC. Protein sequence: CASTWAGGGEQYF.

Here the CDR3 DNA reads TGTGCCAGCAAACAAGGGGGTTTTAATATGGGTCAGCCCCAGCATTTT. This sequence encodes CASKQGGFNMGQPQHF. J is TRBJ1-5 and V is TRBV28; D might be TRBD1 (6 bases). The V gene's germline CDR1 is MDHEN and CDR2 SYDVKM. The CDR3 totals 16 residues. Deletions cut 7 bases from V and 6 bases from J, with 22 bases between.

This sequence joins TRBV2 and TRBJ2-1; the D is unclear. The length of the CDR3 is 16 residues. Germline V gene data show CDR1 as SNHLY and CDR2 as FYNNEI. The V end lost 3 bases, the J end lost 7 bases, and 19 bases lay between the germline ends. The CDR3 region has the DNA TGTGCCAGCAGTGATGAGAAGGGTCTGGGAACTAATGAGCAGTTCTTC. The encoded protein is CASSDEKGLGTNEQFF.

The chain links TRBV7-8 to TRBJ1-4, with a weak D call TRBD1 (5 bases). V was pared by 5 bases and J by 7 bases, with 14 bases between. CDR1 SGHVS and CDR2 FQNEAQ come from the germline V gene. CDR3 size: 14 residues. This CDR3 is CASSPPGLGEKLFF. The CDR3 DNA is TGTGCCAGCAGCCCACCAGGGTTGGGTGAAAAACTGTTTTTT.

The sample holds one count of this clone. The chain has TRBV4-2 and TRBJ2-7, with D unclear. V was shortened by 0 bases and J by 6 bases, with 15 bases between the two germline ends. The CDR3 loop spans 15 amino acids. Germline values: CDR1 LGHNA, CDR2 YNFKEQ. CDR3 sequence (DNA): TGTGCCAGCAGCCAAGATCTGAGGTCTCTTAGCGAGCAGTACTTC. It specifies CASSQDLRSLSEQYF.

This clone was observed once. The chain links TRBV14 to TRBJ1-3; 10 bases match TRBD1. Germline trimming cut 3 bases from V and 3 bases from J; bases unmatched to any gene: 8. The germline V gene encodes CDR1 SGHDN and CDR2 FVKESK. The CDR3 spans 17 residues. CDR3 DNA sequence: TGTGCCAGCAGCCAGGTCCGACAGGGGGCGATTGGAAACACCATATATTTT. This gives the protein CASSQVRQGAIGNTIYF.

The J gene is TRBJ2-2, the V gene TRBV7-8; 9 bases align to TRBD2. Germline CDR1 reads SGHVS; CDR2 reads FQNEAQ. This CDR3 has 15 amino acids. V was clipped by 2 bases and J by 7 bases; unmatched bases: 5. The CDR3 nucleotides are TGTGCCAGCAGCTTACGGGGACTAGCTGTCGGGGAGCTGTTTTTT. Protein product: CASSLRGLAVGELFF.

J is TRBJ1-1 and V is TRBV5-4; D might be TRBD1 (5 bases). The germline gives CDR1 SGHNT, CDR2 YYREEE (reference sequence). V lost 5 bases and J lost 3, with 14 bases in between. The CDR3 is 14 amino acids. The CDR3 DNA reads TGTGCCAGCAGTCCGGGACCTAGGGACACTGAAGCTTTCTTT. Translated: CASSPGPRDTEAFF.

The gene calls are TRBV9 and TRBJ2-7; D unresolved. From germline, CDR1 is SGDLS and CDR2 YYNGEE. Trimming removed 0 bases from V and 0 bases from J, with 7 bases in between. The CDR3 has 14 residues. The CDR3 sequence is CASSVGLSSYEQYF. CDR3 nucleotides: TGTGCCAGCAGCGTAGGTCTCAGCTCCTACGAGCAGTACTTC.

This chain joins TRBV5-1 and TRBJ2-1, with 9 bases fitting TRBD2. The CDR3 extends over 16 amino acids. Per the germline V gene, CDR1 is SGHRS and CDR2 is YFSETQ. V gave up 3 bases and J gave up 6 bases; unmatched junction bases: 10. For the CDR3, the DNA is TGCGCCAGCAGCTGGGCCTCTGGCGGGGGGGCCAATGAGCAGTTCTTC. Its protein is CASSWASGGGANEQFF.

The rearrangement links TRBV7-8 to TRBJ2-5, with D unclear. This CDR3 spans 12 amino acids. V lost 1 base and J 4 bases, leaving 4 bases between the germline ends. Germline lookup yields CDR1 SGHVS and CDR2 FQNEAQ. CDR3 loop: CASSLESETQYF. CDR3 nucleotides: TGTGCCAGCAGCTTAGAATCAGAGACCCAGTACTTC. Together with reference TRBV7-8 and TRBJ2-5, the CDR3 gives the full variable domain: GAGVSQSPRYKVAKRGQDVALRCDPISGHVSLFWYQQALGQGPEFLTYFQNEAQLDKSGLPSDRFFAERPEGSVSTLKIQRTQQEDSAVYLCASSLESETQYFGPGTRLLVL.

This clone came up once. The rearrangement joins TRBV6-1 to TRBJ2-7, with 8 bases matching TRBD1. V dropped 3 bases and J dropped 6; count of bases not matched to a gene: 10. Germline CDR1 MNHNS, CDR2 SASEGT. The CDR3 loop spans 15 amino acids. CDR3 loop: CASSDRTGNFFEQYF. The CDR3 DNA reads TGTGCCAGCAGTGACCGGACAGGGAATTTTTTCGAGCAGTACTTC.